The T cell receptor beta chain under discussion was sequenced for a study of blood T cell repertoires in COVID-19. CDR3 length equals 15 residues. Looked up from germline, CDR1 is WNHNN and CDR2 is SYGVQD (reference sequence). The ends lost 3 bases at V and 4 bases at J; junction bases unmatched: 4. Assay used: immunoSEQ multiplex PCR; TCRdb lists only in-frame clones, some missing. The table has a few hundred thousand clones, 65% to 90% seen once. The TCR comes from a man over 45 with acute or convalescent COVID-19. The rearrangement links TRBV10-1 to TRBJ2-3; 10 positions agree with TRBD1. The source material was peripheral blood. CDR3 bases: TGCGCCAGCAGTGACCCGGGACAGGGGCCAGATACGCAGTATTTT. Its protein is CASSDPGQGPDTQYF.